The entry below gives a single T cell receptor beta chain sequence along with its context. This entry comes from a study of blood T cell repertoires in COVID-19. About the study: Collection of acute and convalescent COVID-19 samples took place in the United States, Italy and Spain. PBMCs, B-cell-depleted T cells, or T cells were the source of the cDNA or gDNA that made up the material.

In the source study's methods: Reference gene primer amplification yielded estimated nucleated cell counts. Measured with immunoSEQ multiplex PCR; TCRdb has only the in-frame clones, and not every one. V, J and clone size were drawn from that table, and D and trimming were deduced from the DNA. The sample comprises 180,000 or so clones, less than 85% of which are singletons, and about 13% rests with the top ten. V trimming: 0 bases; J trimming: 7 bases; junction bases outside the gene matches: 4. The CDR3 consists of 14 residues. Germline V CDR1 and CDR2: LGHNA, YSLEER. The sample comprised peripheral blood. The chain links TRBV4-3 to TRBJ2-7, with 9 bases lining up with TRBD1. This receptor was identified in a man aged 50 to 60 who had recovered from COVID-19. The CDR3 nucleotides are TGCGCCAGCAGCCAAGACCGGACAGGGGTTGAGCAGTACTTC. Protein sequence: CASSQDRTGVEQYF.